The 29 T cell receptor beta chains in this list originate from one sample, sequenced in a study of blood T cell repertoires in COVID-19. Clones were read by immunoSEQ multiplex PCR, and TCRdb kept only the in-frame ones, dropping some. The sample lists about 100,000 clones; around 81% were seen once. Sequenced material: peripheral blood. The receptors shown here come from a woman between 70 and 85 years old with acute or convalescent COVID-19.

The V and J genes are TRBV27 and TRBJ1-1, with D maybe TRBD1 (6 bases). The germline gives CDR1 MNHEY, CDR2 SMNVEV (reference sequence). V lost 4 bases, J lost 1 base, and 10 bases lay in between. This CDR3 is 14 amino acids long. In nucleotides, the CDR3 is TGTGCCAGCAGTTCGAGGGGGGGGAACACTGAAGCTTTCTTT. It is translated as CASSSRGGNTEAFF.

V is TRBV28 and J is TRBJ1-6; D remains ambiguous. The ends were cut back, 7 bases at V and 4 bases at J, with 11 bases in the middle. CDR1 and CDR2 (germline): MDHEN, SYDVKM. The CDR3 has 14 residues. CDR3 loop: CASNLFPYNSPLHF. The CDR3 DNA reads TGTGCCAGCAACTTGTTCCCTTATAATTCACCCCTCCACTTT. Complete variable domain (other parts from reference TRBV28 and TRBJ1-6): DVKVTQSSRYLVKRTGEKVFLECVQDMDHENMFWYRQDPGLGLRLIYFSYDVKMKEKGDIPEGYSVSREKKERFSLILESASTNQTSMYLCASNLFPYNSPLHFGNGTRLTVT.

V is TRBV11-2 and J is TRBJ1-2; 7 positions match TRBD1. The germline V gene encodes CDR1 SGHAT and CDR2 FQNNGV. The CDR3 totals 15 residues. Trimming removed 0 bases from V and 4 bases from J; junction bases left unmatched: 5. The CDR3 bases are TGTGCCAGCAGCTTAGAGGTGTGGGACAGCTATGGCTACACCTTC. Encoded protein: CASSLEVWDSYGYTF.

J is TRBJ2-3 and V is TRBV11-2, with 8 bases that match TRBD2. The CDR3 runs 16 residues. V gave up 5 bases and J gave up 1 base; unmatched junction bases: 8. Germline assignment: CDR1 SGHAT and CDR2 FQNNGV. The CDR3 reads CASSKSGSDGTDTQYF. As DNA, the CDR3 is TGTGCCAGCAGCAAAAGCGGGAGTGACGGCACAGATACGCAGTATTTT.

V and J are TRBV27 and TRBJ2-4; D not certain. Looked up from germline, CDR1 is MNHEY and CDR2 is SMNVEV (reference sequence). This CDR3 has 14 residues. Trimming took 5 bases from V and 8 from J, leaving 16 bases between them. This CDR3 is CASSPAQTPHIQYF. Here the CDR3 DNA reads TGTGCCAGCAGTCCAGCGCAGACGCCTCACATTCAGTACTTC.

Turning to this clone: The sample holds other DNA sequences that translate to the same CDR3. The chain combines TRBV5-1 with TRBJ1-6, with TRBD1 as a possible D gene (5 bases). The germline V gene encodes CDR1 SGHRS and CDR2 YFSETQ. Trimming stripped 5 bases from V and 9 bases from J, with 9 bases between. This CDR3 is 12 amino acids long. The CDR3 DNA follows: TGCGCCAGCAGTTTCGGGGGTTCACCCCTCCACTTT. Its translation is CASSFGGSPLHF.

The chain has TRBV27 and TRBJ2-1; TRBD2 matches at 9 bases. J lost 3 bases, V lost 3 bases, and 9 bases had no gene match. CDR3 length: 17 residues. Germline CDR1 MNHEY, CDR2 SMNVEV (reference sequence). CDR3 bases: TGTGCCAGCAGTTTGAATCGGGCTAGCGGGGTCTACAATGAGCAGTTCTTC. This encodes CASSLNRASGVYNEQFF.

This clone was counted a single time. The CDR3 DNA follows: TGTGCCAGCTCACCAATCAGGGAATTTGGAAACACCATATATTTT. Amino acid sequence: CASSPIREFGNTIYF. The chain employs TRBV18 and TRBJ1-3; maybe TRBD1 (5 bases). The V gene lost 2 bases and the J gene lost 3 bases, with 11 bases spanning the gap. The germline V gene encodes CDR1 KGHSH and CDR2 LQKENI. CDR3 length: 15 amino acids.

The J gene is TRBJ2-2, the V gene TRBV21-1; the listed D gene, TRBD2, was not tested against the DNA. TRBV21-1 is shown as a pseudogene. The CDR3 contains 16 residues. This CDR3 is CASSKTHPPNTGELFF. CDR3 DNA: TGTGCCAGCAGCAAAACTCACCCCCCGAACACCGGGGAGCTGTTTTTT.

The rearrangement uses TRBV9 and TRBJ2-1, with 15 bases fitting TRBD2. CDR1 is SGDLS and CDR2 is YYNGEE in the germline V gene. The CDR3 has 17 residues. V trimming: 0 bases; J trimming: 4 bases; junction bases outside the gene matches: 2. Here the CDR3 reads CASSVAGTSGRYNEQFF. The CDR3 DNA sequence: TGTGCCAGCAGCGTAGCTGGGACTAGCGGGAGGTACAATGAGCAGTTCTTC. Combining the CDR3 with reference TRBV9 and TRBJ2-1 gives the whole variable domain DSGVTQTPKHLITATGQRVTLRCSPRSGDLSVYWYQQSLDQGLQFLIQYYNGEERAKGNILERFSAQQFPDLHSELNLSSLELGDSALYFCASSVAGTSGRYNEQFFGPGTRLTVL.

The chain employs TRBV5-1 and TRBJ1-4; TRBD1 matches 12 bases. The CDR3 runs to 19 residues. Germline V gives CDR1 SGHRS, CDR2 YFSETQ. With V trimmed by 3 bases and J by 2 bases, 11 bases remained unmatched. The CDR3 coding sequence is TGCGCCAGCAGCTCGTCCGGGACAGGGGGCTTCGGGACTAATGAAAAACTGTTTTTT. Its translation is CASSSSGTGGFGTNEKLFF.

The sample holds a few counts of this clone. For the CDR3, the DNA is TGCGCCAGCAGCCCGGTAGGGGGACGAGGCACTGAAGCTTTCTTT. Translation: CASSPVGGRGTEAFF. The gene calls are TRBV5-1 and TRBJ1-1; possible D gene TRBD1, 6 bases. Trimming removed 4 bases at V and 4 bases at J, with 17 bases between. The CDR3 runs 15 residues. CDR1 SGHRS and CDR2 YFSETQ come from the germline V gene. Variable domain in full (rest from reference TRBV5-1 and TRBJ1-1): KAGVTQTPRYLIKTRGQQVTLSCSPISGHRSVSWYQQTPGQGLQFLFEYFSETQRNKGNFPGRFSGRQFSNSRSEMNVSTLELGDSALYLCASSPVGGRGTEAFFGQGTRLTVV.

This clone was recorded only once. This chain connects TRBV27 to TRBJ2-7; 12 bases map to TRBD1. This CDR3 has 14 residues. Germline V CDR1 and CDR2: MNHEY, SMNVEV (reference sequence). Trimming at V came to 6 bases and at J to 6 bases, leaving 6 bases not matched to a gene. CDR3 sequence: CASSPRDRGPEQYF. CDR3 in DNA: TGTGCCAGCAGCCCGAGGGACAGGGGGCCCGAGCAGTACTTC.

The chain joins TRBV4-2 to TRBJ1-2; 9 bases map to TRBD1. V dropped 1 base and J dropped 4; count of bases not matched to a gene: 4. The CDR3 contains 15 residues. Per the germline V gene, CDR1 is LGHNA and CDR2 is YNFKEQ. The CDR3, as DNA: TGTGCCAGCAGCCAAGCGGGACAGGGCTCCTATGGCTACACCTTC. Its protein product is CASSQAGQGSYGYTF.

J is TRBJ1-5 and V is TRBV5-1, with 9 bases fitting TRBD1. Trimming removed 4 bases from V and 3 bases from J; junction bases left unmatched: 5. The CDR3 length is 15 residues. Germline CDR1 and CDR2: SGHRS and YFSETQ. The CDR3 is CASSLTGGFNQPQHF. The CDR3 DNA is TGCGCCAGCAGCCTGACAGGGGGTTTCAATCAGCCCCAGCATTTT.

CDR3 nucleotide sequence: TGTGCCTGGAAGGGACAGCAGAACACTGAAGCTTTCTTT. Protein: CAWKGQQNTEAFF. The rearrangement links TRBV30 to TRBJ1-1, with TRBD1 matching over 7 bases. The CDR3 contains 13 residues. Germline lookup yields CDR1 GTSNPN and CDR2 SVGIG (reference sequence). V shed 4 bases, J shed 1 base, and the junction held 3 bases outside the gene matches.

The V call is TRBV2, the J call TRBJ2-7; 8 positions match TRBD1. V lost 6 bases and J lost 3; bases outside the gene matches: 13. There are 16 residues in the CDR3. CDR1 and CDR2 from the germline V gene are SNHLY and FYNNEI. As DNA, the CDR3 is TGTGCCAGCAGGGAACCTGGACAGGGTGCCGGCTACGAGCAGTACGTC. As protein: CASREPGQGAGYEQYV.

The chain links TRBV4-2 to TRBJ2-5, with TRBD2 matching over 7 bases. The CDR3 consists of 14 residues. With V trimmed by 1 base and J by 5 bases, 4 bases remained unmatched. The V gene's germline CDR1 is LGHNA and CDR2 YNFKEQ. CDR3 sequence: CASSQGWREETQYF. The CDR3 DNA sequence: TGTGCCAGCAGCCAAGGTTGGCGGGAGGAGACCCAGTACTTC.

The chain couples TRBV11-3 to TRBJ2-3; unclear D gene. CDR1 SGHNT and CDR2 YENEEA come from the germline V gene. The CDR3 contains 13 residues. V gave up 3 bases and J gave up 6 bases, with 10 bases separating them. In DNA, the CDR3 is TGTGCCAGCAGCTTCGGTCCCCCTGATACGCAGTATTTT. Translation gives CASSFGPPDTQYF.

CDR3 loop: CASSASRDRNTEAFF. CDR3 nucleotide sequence: TGTGCCAGCAGCGCCTCCAGGGACAGGAACACTGAAGCTTTCTTT. The chain joins TRBV9 to TRBJ1-1; 7 nucleotides line up with TRBD1. Germline CDR1 and CDR2: SGDLS and YYNGEE. The V gene end was trimmed by 3 bases and the J gene end by 1 base; junction bases not matched to a gene: 6. There are 15 residues in the CDR3.

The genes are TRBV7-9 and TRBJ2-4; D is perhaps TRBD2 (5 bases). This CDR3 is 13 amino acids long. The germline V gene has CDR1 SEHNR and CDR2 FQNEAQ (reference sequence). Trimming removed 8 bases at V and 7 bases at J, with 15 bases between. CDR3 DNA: TGTGCCAGCGGACTTGGGCAGTCCAACATTCAGTACTTC. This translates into CASGLGQSNIQYF.

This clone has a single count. The CDR3 DNA sequence: TGTGCCAGCTCAACAGGGGGCCGCACAGATACGCAGTATTTT. This encodes CASSTGGRTDTQYF. The V call is TRBV18, the J call TRBJ2-3; 9 bases match TRBD1. This CDR3 is 14 amino acids long. With V trimmed by 5 bases and J by 1 base, 1 base remained unmatched. The germline V gene encodes CDR1 KGHSH and CDR2 LQKENI.

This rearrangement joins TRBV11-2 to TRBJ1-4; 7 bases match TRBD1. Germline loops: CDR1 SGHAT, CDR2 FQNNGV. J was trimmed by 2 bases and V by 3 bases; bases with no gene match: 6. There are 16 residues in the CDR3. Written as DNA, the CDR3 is TGTGCCAGCAGCTTTCAGGGGGATTGGACTAATGAAAAACTGTTTTTT. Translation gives CASSFQGDWTNEKLFF.

The CDR3 nucleotides read TGTGCCAGTAGTATGGGACTAGCGAGTGAGGGAGATACGCAGTATTTT. It codes for CASSMGLASEGDTQYF. V and J are TRBV19 and TRBJ2-3, with 10 nucleotides matching TRBD2. V dropped 3 bases and J dropped 5; count of bases not matched to a gene: 8. Germline V gives CDR1 LNHDA, CDR2 SQIVND (reference sequence). This CDR3 region has 16 residues.

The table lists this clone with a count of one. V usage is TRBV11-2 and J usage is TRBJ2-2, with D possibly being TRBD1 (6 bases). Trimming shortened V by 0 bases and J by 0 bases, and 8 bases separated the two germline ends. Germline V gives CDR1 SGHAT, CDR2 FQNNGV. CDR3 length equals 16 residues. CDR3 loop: CASSLEAGANTGELFF. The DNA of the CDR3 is TGTGCCAGCAGCTTAGAGGCAGGGGCGAACACCGGGGAGCTGTTTTTT.

The CDR3 coding sequence is TGTGCCAGCAGTGTGACAGGGATTCCTGAAGCTTTCTTT. This gives the protein CASSVTGIPEAFF. The V call is TRBV28, the J call TRBJ1-1; 7 positions agree with TRBD1. After removal of 5 bases from V and 6 bases from J, the junction contained 6 bases not matched to a gene. CDR1 and CDR2 from the germline V gene are MDHEN and SYDVKM. The CDR3 has 13 residues.

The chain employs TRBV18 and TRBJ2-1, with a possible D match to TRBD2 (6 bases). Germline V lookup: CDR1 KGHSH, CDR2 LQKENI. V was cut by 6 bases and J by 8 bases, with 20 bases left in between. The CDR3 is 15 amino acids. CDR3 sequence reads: CASSPRTNPRDEQFF. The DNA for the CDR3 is TGTGCCAGCTCCCCGAGGACTAATCCCCGCGATGAGCAGTTCTTC. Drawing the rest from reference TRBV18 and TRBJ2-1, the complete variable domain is NAGVMQNPRHLVRRRGQEARLRCSPMKGHSHVYWYRQLPEEGLKFMVYLQKENIIDESGMPKERFSAEFPKEGPSILRIQQVVRGDSAAYFCASSPRTNPRDEQFFGPGTRLTVL.

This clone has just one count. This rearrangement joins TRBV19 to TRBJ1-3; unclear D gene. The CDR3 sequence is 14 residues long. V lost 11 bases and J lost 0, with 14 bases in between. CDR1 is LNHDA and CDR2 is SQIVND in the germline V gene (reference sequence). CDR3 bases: TGTGCCTCCGTCCTGGCGGGCTCTGGAAACACCATATATTTT. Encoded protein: CASVLAGSGNTIYF.

The CDR3 sequence: CASSLARGFNSPLHF. The CDR3 DNA reads as TGCGCCAGCAGCTTGGCCAGGGGTTTCAATTCACCCCTCCACTTT. The chain combines TRBV5-1 with TRBJ1-6; D perhaps matches TRBD1 (6 bases). The CDR3 sequence is 15 residues long. CDR1 is SGHRS and CDR2 is YFSETQ in the germline V gene. Trimming left V 0 bases short and J 7 bases short, with 11 bases between.